The rows below give T cell receptor beta chains drawn from one sample of a study of low-dose radiotherapy and immunotherapy resistance in tumors. TCRdb independently ran MiXCR on the reads; one entry per CDR3 protein. The sample consists of nearly 95,000 distinct CDR3 sequences, under 9.5% of them appearing once. The sample here was PBMCs, taken before treatment. These TCRs come from a male donor with prostate cancer. CDR3s include the opening cysteine and the closing phenylalanine or tryptophan. D genes are given only for firm matches. Not all rows give a size; the values are once, few, many and, for expanded clones, a class.

clone size,V gene,D gene,J gene,CDR3 protein,CDR3 DNA
few,TRBV7-2,NA,TRBJ2-7,CASSLEQFRAEQYF,TGTGCCAGCAGCTTAGAGCAGTTTCGGGCCGAGCAGTACTTC
many,TRBV7-2,TRBD1,TRBJ1-1,CASRRQGATEAFF,TGTGCCAGCAGAAGACAGGGGGCAACTGAAGCTTTCTTT
many,TRBV2,NA,TRBJ2-5,CASSADRWTQYF,TGTGCCAGCAGCGCCGACAGGTGGACCCAGTACTTC
many,TRBV5-5,TRBD2,TRBJ2-1,CASSPGTSGDNEQFF,TGTGCCAGCAGCCCCGGGACTAGCGGGGACAATGAGCAGTTCTTC
many,TRBV2,NA,TRBJ1-5,CASRENTGSNQPQHF,TGTGCCAGCAGGGAGAATACAGGGAGCAATCAGCCCCAGCATTTT
many,TRBV6-6,NA,TRBJ1-1,CASSYGVTEAFF,TGTGCCAGCAGTTACGGGGTTACTGAAGCTTTCTTT
many,TRBV11-3,TRBD1,TRBJ2-4,CASSWTGGEGAKNIQYF,TGTGCCAGCAGCTGGACAGGGGGTGAAGGGGCCAAAAACATTCAGTACTTC
many,TRBV6-5,NA,TRBJ2-3,CASRTEGGVGDTQYF,TGTGCCAGCAGAACCGAAGGGGGTGTTGGTGATACGCAGTATTTT
many,TRBV10-3,TRBD1,TRBJ2-2,CAISALPIDRGPSTGELFF,TGTGCCATCAGTGCGCTTCCGATCGACAGGGGGCCAAGCACCGGGGAGCTGTTTTTT
many,TRBV13,NA,TRBJ2-5,CASSLAPYETQYF,TGTGCCAGCAGCTTAGCCCCGTACGAGACCCAGTACTTC
many,TRBV21-1,NA,TRBJ2-7,CASRNPRDRGHEQYF,TGTGCCAGTCGAAATCCCCGGGACAGGGGACACGAGCAGTACTTC
many,TRBV6-4,TRBD1,TRBJ1-6,CASSVMGQGGSPLHF,TGTGCCAGCAGTGTCATGGGACAGGGGGGCTCACCCCTCCACTTT
many,TRBV29-1,TRBD1,TRBJ2-2,CSVRTGGNTGELFF,TGCAGCGTCCGGACAGGGGGAAACACCGGGGAGCTGTTTTTT
many,TRBV5-4,TRBD2,TRBJ2-1,CASSLGDSGSYNEQFF,TGTGCCAGCAGCTTGGGAGATAGCGGGAGCTACAATGAGCAGTTCTTC
NA,TRBV21-1,NA,TRBJ2-7,CASSSLGDRASYEQYF,TGTGCCAGCAGCAGCCTGGGAGACAGGGCTTCCTACGAGCAGTACTTC
many,TRBV4-3,NA,TRBJ1-1,CASSQETPGRPNTEAFF,TGCGCCAGCAGCCAGGAAACCCCGGGGCGGCCGAACACTGAAGCTTTCTTT
NA,TRBV20-1,TRBD2,TRBJ2-7,CSARDPSGVSYEQYF,TGCAGTGCTAGAGACCCCAGCGGGGTCTCCTACGAGCAGTACTTC
many,TRBV4-1,NA,TRBJ2-1,CASSQVGDNEQFF,TGCGCCAGCAGCCAAGTCGGTGACAATGAGCAGTTCTTC
many,TRBV6-1,TRBD1,TRBJ1-4,CASSPGTGVTNEKLFF,TGTGCCAGCAGCCCCGGGACAGGGGTGACTAATGAAAAACTGTTTTTT
many,TRBV14,NA,TRBJ2-2,CASSQQGFAGELFF,TGTGCCAGCAGCCAACAGGGATTCGCCGGGGAGCTGTTTTTT
many,TRBV4-3,NA,TRBJ1-1,CASSHTTGSEAFF,TGCGCCAGCAGCCATACAACAGGGTCTGAAGCTTTCTTT
many,TRBV20-1,NA,TRBJ2-2,CSAIPGAGELFF,TGCAGTGCTATACCGGGGGCCGGGGAGCTGTTTTTT
many,TRBV6-2/TRBV6-3,NA,TRBJ2-7,CASSYMQNSYEQYF,TGTGCCAGCAGTTATATGCAAAACTCCTACGAGCAGTACTTC
NA,TRBV18,NA,TRBJ2-2,CANSAGTAANTGELFF,TGTGCCAACTCAGCGGGGACAGCCGCGAACACCGGGGAGCTGTTTTTT
many,TRBV20-1,NA,TRBJ2-1,CSARDRRKYNEQFF,TGCAGTGCTAGAGATCGGCGGAAATACAATGAGCAGTTCTTC
many,TRBV6-2/TRBV6-3,TRBD2,TRBJ2-5,CASMPGGLQETQYF,TGTGCCAGTATGCCGGGAGGCCTCCAAGAGACCCAGTACTTC
many,TRBV7-2,TRBD2,TRBJ2-7,CASSYRTSEQYF,TGTGCCAGCAGCTATAGGACTAGCGAGCAGTACTTC
many,TRBV6-5,NA,TRBJ2-2,CASSYSGYGELFF,TGTGCCAGCAGTTACTCGGGCTACGGGGAGCTGTTTTTT
many,TRBV7-2,NA,TRBJ1-4,CASSFSNEKLFF,TGTGCCAGCAGCTTTAGTAATGAAAAACTGTTTTTT
many,TRBV20-1,NA,TRBJ2-7,CSARDFRGNEQYF,TGCAGTGCTAGAGATTTTCGGGGAAACGAGCAGTACTTC
medium-sized,TRBV28,NA,TRBJ2-7,CASTSYERQYF,TGTGCCAGCACTAGCTACGAGAGGCAGTACTTC
many,TRBV27,TRBD1,TRBJ1-5,CASRTGGGNQPQHF,TGTGCCAGCCGGACAGGGGGTGGCAATCAGCCCCAGCATTTT
few,TRBV30,NA,TRBJ2-7,CAWSRANEQYF,TGTGCCTGGAGTAGAGCGAACGAGCAGTACTTC
many,TRBV7-2,NA,TRBJ1-6,CASSSGRSSYNSPLHF,TGTGCCAGCAGCTCCGGACGGTCCTCCTATAATTCACCCCTCCACTTT
many,TRBV20-1,NA,TRBJ1-6,CSAPERPYNSPLHF,TGCAGTGCTCCGGAACGTCCATATAATTCACCCCTCCACTTT
many,TRBV20-1,NA,TRBJ2-1,CSAFEDRNNEQFF,TGCAGTGCCTTCGAGGACAGAAACAATGAGCAGTTCTTC
many,TRBV7-2,TRBD2,TRBJ2-5,CASSFSGGRQETQYF,TGTGCCAGCAGCTTCTCGGGCGGGAGACAAGAGACCCAGTACTTC
many,TRBV6-2/TRBV6-3,NA,TRBJ1-2,CASSPITGKSGYTF,TGTGCCAGCAGCCCAATCACAGGGAAAAGCGGCTACACCTTC
many,TRBV7-2,TRBD2,TRBJ2-7,CASSLGGSGSYEQYF,TGTGCCAGCAGCTTAGGCGGTAGCGGGAGCTACGAGCAGTACTTC
many,TRBV7-9,TRBD1,TRBJ2-7,CASSLFVGQVGYEQYF,TGTGCCAGCAGCTTATTCGTTGGACAGGTCGGCTACGAGCAGTACTTC